What follows is one T cell receptor (beta chain) and its context. The antigen is unknown. These data are taken from a study of cytomegalovirus exposure and HLA in healthy donors. Study summary: As an earlier analysis found, roughly 170 million T cells yielded over 95 million unique TCR beta sequences.

It was with 60 Vbeta and 13 Jbeta primers that the PCR ran. TCRdb's copy holds only in-frame clones and misses some; the assay was immunoSEQ multiplex PCR. This table holds 140,000 to 150,000 clones, approximately 81% found once. Whole-study findings and limits: Reportedly, diagnosis of cytomegalovirus status by the classifier showed high specificity and sensitivity. The only immune exposure information that was available was CMV serostatus. A later analysis found common viral pathogens apparently linked to several of the most significant clusters.

Germline V CDR1 and CDR2: SEHNR, FQNEAQ (reference sequence). The V and J ends lost 8 bases and 3 bases respectively, with 13 bases between them. CDR3 length equals 14 residues. The sample comprised PBMCs. The chain employs TRBV7-9 and TRBJ2-2; D is possibly TRBD1 (5 bases). The source of this sequence is a boy between 2 and 10 years old in good health and CMV-seronegative. CDR3 DNA sequence: TGTGCCAGCGGACAACAGGTCGACACCGGGGAGCTGTTTTTT. It specifies CASGQQVDTGELFF.